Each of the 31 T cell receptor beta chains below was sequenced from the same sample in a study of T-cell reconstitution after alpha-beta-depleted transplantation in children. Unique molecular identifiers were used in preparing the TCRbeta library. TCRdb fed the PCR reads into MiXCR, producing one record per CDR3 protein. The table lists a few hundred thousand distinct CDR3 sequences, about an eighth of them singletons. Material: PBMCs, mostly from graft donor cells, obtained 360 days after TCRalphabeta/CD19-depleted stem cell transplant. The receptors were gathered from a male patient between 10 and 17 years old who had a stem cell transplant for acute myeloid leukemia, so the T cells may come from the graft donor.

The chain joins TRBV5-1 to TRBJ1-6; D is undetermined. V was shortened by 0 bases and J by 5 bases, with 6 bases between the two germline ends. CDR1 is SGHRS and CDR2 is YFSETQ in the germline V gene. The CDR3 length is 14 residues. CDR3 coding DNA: TGCGCCAGCAGCTTGGAAACTGATAATTCACCCCTCCACTTT. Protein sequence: CASSLETDNSPLHF.

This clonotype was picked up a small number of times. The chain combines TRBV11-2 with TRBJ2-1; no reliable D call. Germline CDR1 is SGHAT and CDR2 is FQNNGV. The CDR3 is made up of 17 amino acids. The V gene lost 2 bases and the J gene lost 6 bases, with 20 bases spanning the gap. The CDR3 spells CASSLLQLTTAGNEQFF. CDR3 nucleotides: TGTGCCAGCAGCTTACTACAGCTAACTACTGCAGGCAATGAGCAGTTCTTC.

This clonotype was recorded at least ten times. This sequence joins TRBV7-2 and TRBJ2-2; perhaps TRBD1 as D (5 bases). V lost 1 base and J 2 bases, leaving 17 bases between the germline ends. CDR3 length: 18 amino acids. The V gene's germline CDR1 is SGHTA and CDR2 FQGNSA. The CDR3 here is CASSLGGLGQTNTGELFF. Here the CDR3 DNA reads TGTGCCAGCAGCTTAGGGGGCTTGGGGCAGACCAACACCGGGGAGCTGTTTTTT. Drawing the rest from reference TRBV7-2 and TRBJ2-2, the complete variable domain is GAGVSQSPSNKVTEKGKDVELRCDPISGHTALYWYRQSLGQGLEFLIYFQGNSAPDKSGLPSDRFSAERTGGSVSTLTIQRTQQEDSAVYLCASSLGGLGQTNTGELFFGEGSRLTVL.

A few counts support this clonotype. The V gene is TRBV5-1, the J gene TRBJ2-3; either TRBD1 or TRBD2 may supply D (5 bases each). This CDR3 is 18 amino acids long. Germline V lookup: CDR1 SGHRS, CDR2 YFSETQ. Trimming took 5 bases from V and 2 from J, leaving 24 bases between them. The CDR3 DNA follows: TGCGCCAGCAGTTCCCCTAAGCTCGGGGCTATTATCACAGATACGCAGTATTTT. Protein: CASSSPKLGAIITDTQYF.

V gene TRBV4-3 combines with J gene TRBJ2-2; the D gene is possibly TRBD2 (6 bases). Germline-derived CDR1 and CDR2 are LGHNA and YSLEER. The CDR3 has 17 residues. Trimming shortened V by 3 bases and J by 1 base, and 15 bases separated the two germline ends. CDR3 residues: CASSQGSSGWNTGELFF. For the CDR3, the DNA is TGCGCCAGCAGCCAGGGCAGTAGCGGTTGGAACACCGGGGAGCTGTTTTTT.

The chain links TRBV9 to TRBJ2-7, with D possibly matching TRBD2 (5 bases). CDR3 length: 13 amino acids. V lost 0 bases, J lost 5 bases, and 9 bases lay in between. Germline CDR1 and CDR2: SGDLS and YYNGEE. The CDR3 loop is CASSVDPGDEQYF. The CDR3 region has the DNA TGTGCCAGCAGCGTAGACCCCGGGGACGAGCAGTACTTC.

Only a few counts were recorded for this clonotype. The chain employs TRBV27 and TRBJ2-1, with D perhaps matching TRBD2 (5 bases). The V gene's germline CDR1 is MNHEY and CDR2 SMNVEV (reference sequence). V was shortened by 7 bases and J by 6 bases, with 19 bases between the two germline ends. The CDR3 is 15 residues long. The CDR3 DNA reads TGTGCCAGCACTTCCGGGATCCTAGCCGGCAATGAGCAGTTCTTC. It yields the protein CASTSGILAGNEQFF.

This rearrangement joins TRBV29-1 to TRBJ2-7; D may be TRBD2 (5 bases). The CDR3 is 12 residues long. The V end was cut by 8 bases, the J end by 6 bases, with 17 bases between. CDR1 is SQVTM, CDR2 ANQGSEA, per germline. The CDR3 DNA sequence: TGCAGCTACGGGATACCCCCCTTCGAGCAGTACTTC. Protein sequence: CSYGIPPFEQYF.

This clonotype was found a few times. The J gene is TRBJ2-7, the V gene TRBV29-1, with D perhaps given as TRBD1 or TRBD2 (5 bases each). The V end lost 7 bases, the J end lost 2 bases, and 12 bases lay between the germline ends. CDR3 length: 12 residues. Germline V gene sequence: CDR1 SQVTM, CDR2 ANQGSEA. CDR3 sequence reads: CSGTRGTYEQYF. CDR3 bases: TGCAGCGGGACGAGGGGTACCTACGAGCAGTACTTC.

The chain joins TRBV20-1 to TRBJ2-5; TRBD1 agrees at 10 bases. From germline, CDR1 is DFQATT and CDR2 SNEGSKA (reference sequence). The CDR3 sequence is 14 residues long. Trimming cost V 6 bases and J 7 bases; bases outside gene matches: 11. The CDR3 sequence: CSAPPGQGVGTQYF. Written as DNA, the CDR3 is TGCAGTGCCCCTCCCGGACAGGGGGTGGGGACCCAGTACTTC.

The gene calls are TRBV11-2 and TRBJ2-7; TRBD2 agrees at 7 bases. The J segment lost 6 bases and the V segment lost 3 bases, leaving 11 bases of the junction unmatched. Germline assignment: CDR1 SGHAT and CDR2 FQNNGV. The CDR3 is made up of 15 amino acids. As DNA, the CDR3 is TGTGCCAGCAGCTTGACTAGCTACTACGGTGTCGAGCAGTACTTC. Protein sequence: CASSLTSYYGVEQYF.

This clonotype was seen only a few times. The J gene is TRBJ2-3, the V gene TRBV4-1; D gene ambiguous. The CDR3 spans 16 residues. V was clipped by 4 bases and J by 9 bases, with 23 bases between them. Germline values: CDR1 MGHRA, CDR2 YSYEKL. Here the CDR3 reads CASSLGPQPAPETQYF. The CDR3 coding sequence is TGCGCCAGCAGCCTTGGCCCTCAACCCGCCCCGGAGACGCAGTATTTT.

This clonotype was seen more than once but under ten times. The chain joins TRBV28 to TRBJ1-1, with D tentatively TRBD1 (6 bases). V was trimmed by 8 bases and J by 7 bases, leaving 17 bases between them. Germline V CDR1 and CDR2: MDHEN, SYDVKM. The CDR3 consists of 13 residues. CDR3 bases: TGTGCCAGCGAAGTTTTGGGACAACGTGAAGCTTTCTTT. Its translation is CASEVLGQREAFF.

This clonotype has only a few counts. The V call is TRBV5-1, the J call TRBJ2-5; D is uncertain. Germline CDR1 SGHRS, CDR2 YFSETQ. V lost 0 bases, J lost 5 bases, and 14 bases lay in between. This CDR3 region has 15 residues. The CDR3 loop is CASSLGAPTGETQYF. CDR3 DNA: TGCGCCAGCAGCTTGGGAGCCCCAACCGGTGAGACCCAGTACTTC.

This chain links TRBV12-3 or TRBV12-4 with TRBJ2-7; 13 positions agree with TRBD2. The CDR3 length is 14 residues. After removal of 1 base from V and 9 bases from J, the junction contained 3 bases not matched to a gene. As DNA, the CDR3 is TGTGCCAGCAGTTTAGGACTAGCGGGAGGAGGGCAGTACTTC. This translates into CASSLGLAGGGQYF.

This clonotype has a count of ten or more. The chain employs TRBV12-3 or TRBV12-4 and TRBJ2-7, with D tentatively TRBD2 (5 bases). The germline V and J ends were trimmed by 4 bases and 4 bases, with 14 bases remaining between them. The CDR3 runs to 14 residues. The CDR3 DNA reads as TGTGCCAGCAGTTCGGACTGGTCTTTATACGAGCAGTACTTC. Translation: CASSSDWSLYEQYF.

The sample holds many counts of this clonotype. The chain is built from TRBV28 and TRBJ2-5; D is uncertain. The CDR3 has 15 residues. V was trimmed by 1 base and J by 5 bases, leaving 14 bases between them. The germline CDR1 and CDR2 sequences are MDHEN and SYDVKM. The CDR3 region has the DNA TGTGCCAGCAGTTTATCGACCCTCCGAGGTGAGACCCAGTACTTC. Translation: CASSLSTLRGETQYF.

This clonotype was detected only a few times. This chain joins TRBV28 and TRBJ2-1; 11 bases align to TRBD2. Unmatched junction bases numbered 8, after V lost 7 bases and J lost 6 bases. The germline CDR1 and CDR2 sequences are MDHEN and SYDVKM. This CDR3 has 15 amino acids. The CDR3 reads CASTPTSGAVNEQFF. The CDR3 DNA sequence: TGTGCCAGCACCCCGACTAGCGGGGCGGTCAATGAGCAGTTCTTC.

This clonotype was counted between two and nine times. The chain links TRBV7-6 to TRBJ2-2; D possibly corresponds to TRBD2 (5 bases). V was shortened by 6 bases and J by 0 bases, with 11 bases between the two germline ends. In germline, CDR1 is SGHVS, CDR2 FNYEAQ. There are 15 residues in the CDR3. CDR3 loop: CASSGRGTNTGELFF. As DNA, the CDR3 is TGTGCCAGCAGTGGGAGAGGGACGAACACCGGGGAGCTGTTTTTT.

CDR3 bases: TGTGCCAGCAGGACCTTAGCGGGAGTCCCCTACGAGCAGTACTTC. Translation: CASRTLAGVPYEQYF. The chain employs TRBV28 and TRBJ2-7, with 9 bases that match TRBD2. Germline V lookup: CDR1 MDHEN, CDR2 SYDVKM. The CDR3 covers 15 residues. V was pared by 6 bases and J by 2 bases, with 8 bases of the junction left unmatched.

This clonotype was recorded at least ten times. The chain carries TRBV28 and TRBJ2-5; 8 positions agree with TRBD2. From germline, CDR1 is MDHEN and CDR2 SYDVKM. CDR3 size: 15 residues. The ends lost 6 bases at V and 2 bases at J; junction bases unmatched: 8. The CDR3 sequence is CASSQGLGGQETQYF. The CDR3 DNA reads TGTGCCAGCAGCCAGGGACTAGGAGGTCAAGAGACCCAGTACTTC.

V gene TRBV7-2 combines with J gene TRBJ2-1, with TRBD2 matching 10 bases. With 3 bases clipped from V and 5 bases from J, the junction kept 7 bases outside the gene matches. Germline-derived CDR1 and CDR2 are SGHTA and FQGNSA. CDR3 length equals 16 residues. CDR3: CASSFPSGSLNNEQFF. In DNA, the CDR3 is TGTGCCAGCAGCTTTCCTAGCGGGAGTCTAAACAATGAGCAGTTCTTC.

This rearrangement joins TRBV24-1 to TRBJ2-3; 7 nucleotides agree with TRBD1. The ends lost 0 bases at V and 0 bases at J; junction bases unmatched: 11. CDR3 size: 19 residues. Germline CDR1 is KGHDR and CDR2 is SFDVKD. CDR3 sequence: CATSDLRRDSWTSTDTQYF. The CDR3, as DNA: TGTGCCACCAGTGATTTGCGCCGGGACAGTTGGACTAGCACAGATACGCAGTATTTT.

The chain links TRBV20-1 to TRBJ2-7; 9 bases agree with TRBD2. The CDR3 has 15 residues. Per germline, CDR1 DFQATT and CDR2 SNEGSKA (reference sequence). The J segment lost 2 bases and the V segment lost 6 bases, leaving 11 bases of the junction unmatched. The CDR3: CSAREGPPYTYEQYF. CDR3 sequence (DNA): TGCAGTGCGCGGGAGGGCCCTCCTTATACCTACGAGCAGTACTTC.

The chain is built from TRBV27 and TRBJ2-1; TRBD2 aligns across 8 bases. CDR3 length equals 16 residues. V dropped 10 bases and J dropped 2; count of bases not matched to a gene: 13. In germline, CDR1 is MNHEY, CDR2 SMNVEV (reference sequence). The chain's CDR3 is CATKVFSGTPYNEQFF. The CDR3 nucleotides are TGTGCCACCAAGGTTTTTAGCGGGACTCCCTACAATGAGCAGTTCTTC.

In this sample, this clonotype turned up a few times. CDR3 nucleotides: TGCGCCAGCAGCCCGACCGGGACAGTCACCGGGGAGCTGTTTTTT. Encoded protein: CASSPTGTVTGELFF. The genes are TRBV5-1 and TRBJ2-2; TRBD1 matches 7 bases. The germline gives CDR1 SGHRS, CDR2 YFSETQ. V shed 4 bases and J 4 bases; nucleotides not matched to a gene: 7. The length of the CDR3 is 15 residues.

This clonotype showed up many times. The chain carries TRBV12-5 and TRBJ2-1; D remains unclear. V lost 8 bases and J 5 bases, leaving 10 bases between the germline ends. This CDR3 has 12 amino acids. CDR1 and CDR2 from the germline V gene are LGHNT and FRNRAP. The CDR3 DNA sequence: TGTGCTAGTTCTGAGGTCCACAATGAGCAGTTCTTC. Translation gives CASSEVHNEQFF.

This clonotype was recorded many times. CDR3 amino acids: CSGGWADSYEQYF. DNA for the CDR3: TGCAGCGGGGGGTGGGCAGACTCCTACGAGCAGTACTTC. The J gene is TRBJ2-7, the V gene TRBV29-1, with D perhaps TRBD1 or TRBD2 (5 bases each). The germline V and J ends were trimmed by 7 bases and 0 bases, with 13 bases remaining between them. Germline V gene sequence: CDR1 SQVTM, CDR2 ANQGSEA. The CDR3 contains 13 residues.

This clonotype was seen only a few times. The CDR3, as DNA: TGTGCCAGCATCTCCCACGGATGGGGGGACTCCTACGAGCAGTACTTC. Translating it yields CASISHGWGDSYEQYF. The rearrangement joins TRBV25-1 to TRBJ2-7, with D possibly being TRBD2 (6 bases). Trimming took off 7 bases at V and 0 bases at J, with 19 bases between the two ends. The CDR3 sequence is 16 residues long. Germline CDR1 and CDR2: MGHDK and SYGVNS.

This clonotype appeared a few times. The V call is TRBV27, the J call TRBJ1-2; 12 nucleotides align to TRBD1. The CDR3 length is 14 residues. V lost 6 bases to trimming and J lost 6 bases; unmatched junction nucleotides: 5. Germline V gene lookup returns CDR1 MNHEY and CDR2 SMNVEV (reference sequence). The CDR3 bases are TGTGCCAGCAGCTGGGGACAGGGGGCGAATGGCTACACCTTC. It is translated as CASSWGQGANGYTF.

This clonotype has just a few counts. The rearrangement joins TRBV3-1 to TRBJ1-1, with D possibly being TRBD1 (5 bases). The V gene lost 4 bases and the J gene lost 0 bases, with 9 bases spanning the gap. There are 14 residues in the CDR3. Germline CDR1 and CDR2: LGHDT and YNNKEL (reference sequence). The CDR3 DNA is TGTGCCAGCAGCCGCAGGGCCATGAACACTGAAGCTTTCTTT. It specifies CASSRRAMNTEAFF.